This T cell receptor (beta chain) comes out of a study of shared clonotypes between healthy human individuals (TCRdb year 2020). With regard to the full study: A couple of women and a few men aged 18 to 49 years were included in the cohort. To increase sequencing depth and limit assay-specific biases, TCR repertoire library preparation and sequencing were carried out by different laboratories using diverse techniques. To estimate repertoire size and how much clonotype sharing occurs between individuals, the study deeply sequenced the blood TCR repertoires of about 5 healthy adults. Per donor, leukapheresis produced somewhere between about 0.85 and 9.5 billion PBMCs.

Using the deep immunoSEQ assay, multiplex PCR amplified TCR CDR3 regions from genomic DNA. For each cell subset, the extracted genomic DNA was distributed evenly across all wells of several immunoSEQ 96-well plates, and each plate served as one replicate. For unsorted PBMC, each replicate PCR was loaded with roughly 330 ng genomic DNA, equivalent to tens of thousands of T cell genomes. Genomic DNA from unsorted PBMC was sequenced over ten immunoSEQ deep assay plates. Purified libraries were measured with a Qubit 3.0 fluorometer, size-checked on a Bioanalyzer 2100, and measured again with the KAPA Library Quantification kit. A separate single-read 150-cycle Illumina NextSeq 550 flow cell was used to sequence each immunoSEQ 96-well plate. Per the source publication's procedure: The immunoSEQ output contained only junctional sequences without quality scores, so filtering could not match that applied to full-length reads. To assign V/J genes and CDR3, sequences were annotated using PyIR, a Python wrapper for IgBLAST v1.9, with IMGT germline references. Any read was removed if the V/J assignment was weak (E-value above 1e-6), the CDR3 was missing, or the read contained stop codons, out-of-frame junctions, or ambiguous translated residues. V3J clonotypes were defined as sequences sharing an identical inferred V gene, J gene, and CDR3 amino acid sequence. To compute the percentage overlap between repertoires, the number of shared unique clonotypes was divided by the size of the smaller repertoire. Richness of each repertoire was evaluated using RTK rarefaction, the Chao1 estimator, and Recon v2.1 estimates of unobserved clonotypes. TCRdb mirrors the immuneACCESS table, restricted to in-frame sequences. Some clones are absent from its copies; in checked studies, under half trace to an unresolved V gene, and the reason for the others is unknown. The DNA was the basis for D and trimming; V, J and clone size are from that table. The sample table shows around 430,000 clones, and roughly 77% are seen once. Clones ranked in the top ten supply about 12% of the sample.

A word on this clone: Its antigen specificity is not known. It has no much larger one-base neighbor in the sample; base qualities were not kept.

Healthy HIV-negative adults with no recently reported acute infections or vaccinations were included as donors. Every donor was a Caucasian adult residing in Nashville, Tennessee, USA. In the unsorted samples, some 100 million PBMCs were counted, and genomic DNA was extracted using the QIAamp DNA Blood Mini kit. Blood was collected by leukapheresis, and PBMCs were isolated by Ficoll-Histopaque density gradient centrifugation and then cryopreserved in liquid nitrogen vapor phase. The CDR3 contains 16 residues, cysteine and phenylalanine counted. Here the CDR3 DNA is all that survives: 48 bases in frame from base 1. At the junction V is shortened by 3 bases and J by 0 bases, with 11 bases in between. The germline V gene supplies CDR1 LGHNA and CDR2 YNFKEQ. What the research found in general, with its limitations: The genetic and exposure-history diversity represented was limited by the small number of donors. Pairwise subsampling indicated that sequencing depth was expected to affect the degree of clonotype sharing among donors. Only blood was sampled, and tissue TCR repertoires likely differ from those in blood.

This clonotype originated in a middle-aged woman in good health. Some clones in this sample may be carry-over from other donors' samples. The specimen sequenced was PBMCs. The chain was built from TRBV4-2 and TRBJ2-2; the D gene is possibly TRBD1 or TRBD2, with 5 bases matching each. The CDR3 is CASSQGVGSNTGELFF. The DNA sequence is TGTGCCAGCAGCCAGGGGGTAGGGTCGAACACCGGGGAGCTGTTTTTT.